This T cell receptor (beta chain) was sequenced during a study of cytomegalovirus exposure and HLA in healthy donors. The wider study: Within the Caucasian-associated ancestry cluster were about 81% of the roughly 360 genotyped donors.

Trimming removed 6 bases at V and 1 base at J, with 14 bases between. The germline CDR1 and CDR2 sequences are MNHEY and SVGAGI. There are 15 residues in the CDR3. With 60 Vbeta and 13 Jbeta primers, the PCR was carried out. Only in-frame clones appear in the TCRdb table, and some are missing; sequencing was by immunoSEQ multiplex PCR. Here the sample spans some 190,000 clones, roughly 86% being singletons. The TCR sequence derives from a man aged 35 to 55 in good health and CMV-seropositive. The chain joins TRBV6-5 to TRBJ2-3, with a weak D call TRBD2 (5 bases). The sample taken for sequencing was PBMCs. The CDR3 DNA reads TGTGCCAGCAGCCCCGGGCCCGGGGGCACAGATACGCAGTATTTT. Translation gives CASSPGPGGTDTQYF.